The rows below give T cell receptor beta chains drawn from one sample of a study of blood T cell repertoires in COVID-19. Only in-frame clones appear in the TCRdb table, and some are missing; sequencing was by immunoSEQ multiplex PCR. The repertoire has 250,000 to 300,000 clones, approximately 86% of them found once; the top ten carry 3.6%. The sequenced sample consisted of peripheral blood. All receptors come from a man aged 18 to 29 with active or convalescent COVID-19. The CDR3 runs from the conserved cysteine through the conserved F or W. A D gene is named only where the DNA matches it firmly. The size of a clone is reported for some rows only, either as once, few or many, or as a class for expanded clones.

TRBJ1-2,TRBV6-5,TRBD1,NA,TGTGCCACCACCCGGGACAGGGGTGTCGTTGGCTACACCTTC,CATTRDRGVVGYTF
TRBJ2-6,TRBV7-9,NA,once,TGTGCCAGCAGCAAGGGGGTTCTCTCTGGGGCCAACGTCCTGACTTTC,CASSKGVLSGANVLTF
TRBJ2-5,TRBV24-1,TRBD2,NA,TGTGCCACTAGCGGGCCAAGTGAGACCCAGTACTTC,CATSGPSETQYF
TRBJ2-1,TRBV4-2,TRBD2,NA,TGTGCCAGCAGCCTGCATAGGACTAGCGGGAACAATGAGCAGTTCTTC,CASSLHRTSGNNEQFF
TRBJ2-2,TRBV4-1,NA,NA,TGCGCCAGCAGCCAAAGGTCGGGTTACAACACCGGGGAGCTGTTTTTT,CASSQRSGYNTGELFF
TRBJ2-1,TRBV24-1,TRBD2,NA,TGTGCCACCAAACTAGCGGGAGCAAATGAGCAGTTCTTC,CATKLAGANEQFF
TRBJ2-3,TRBV9,NA,NA,TGTGCCAGCAGCGTTCCGACAGGCCAGTTCCACACAGATACGCAGTATTTT,CASSVPTGQFHTDTQYF
TRBJ1-2,TRBV25-1,NA,once,TGTGCCAGCAGTAGGGGCAGACAATCTGGCTACACCTTC,CASSRGRQSGYTF
TRBJ1-2,TRBV5-1,NA,NA,TGCGCCAGCAGCTTGCGCCCCTCTAACAGGGATCGGTGGGGCTACACCTTC,CASSLRPSNRDRWGYTF
TRBJ1-2,TRBV24-1,NA,NA,TGTGCCACCAGTGATGCAGACTGGTCTGGCTACACCTTC,CATSDADWSGYTF
TRBJ1-2,TRBV7-6,NA,NA,TGTGCCAGCAGCTTAGAACAGGACATGGGAATTAACTACTATGGCTACACCTTC,CASSLEQDMGINYYGYTF
TRBJ2-3,TRBV11-3,TRBD1,NA,TGTGCCAGCAGCTCGCCGCGAGGGACAGGGGAGGGGACAGATACGCAGTATTTT,CASSSPRGTGEGTDTQYF
TRBJ2-1,TRBV9,TRBD1,few,TGTGCCAGCAGCGCAGGACAGGGTTTTAACTCCTACAATGAGCAGTTCTTC,CASSAGQGFNSYNEQFF
TRBJ1-2,TRBV5-6,TRBD1,NA,TGTGCCAGCAGGTATCGGGACAGATTCCGGATGGCTACTGGCTACACCTTC,CASRYRDRFRMATGYTF
TRBJ2-7,TRBV6-5,TRBD1,NA,TGTGCCAGCAGTCCACAGGGGGGTTCCTACGAGCAGTACTTC,CASSPQGGSYEQYF
TRBJ2-1,TRBV7-2,NA,NA,TGTGCCAGCAGCTTAGAGGGGGGGGCCAGTATGAATGAGCAGTTCTTC,CASSLEGGASMNEQFF
TRBJ2-1,TRBV19,NA,once,TGTGCCAGTAGCACAGGCACCTACAATGAGCAGTTCTTC,CASSTGTYNEQFF
TRBJ2-7,TRBV25-1,NA,NA,TGTGCCAGCAGTGACATCTACGAGCAGTACTTC,CASSDIYEQYF
TRBJ2-2,TRBV5-1,TRBD1,NA,TGCGCCAGCAGCTGGACAGGGAGGATGTCCACCGGGGAGCTGTTTTTT,CASSWTGRMSTGELFF
TRBJ2-3,TRBV30,NA,once,TGTGCCTGGAGTGTGATGAGAGATACGCAGTATTTT,CAWSVMRDTQYF
TRBJ1-2,TRBV5-5,NA,NA,TGTGCCAGCAGCCGCCTCGGGACACTAACTAACTATGGCTACACCTTC,CASSRLGTLTNYGYTF
TRBJ2-7,TRBV6-1,TRBD2,NA,TGTGCCAGCAGTGAACTAAGGACTAGCTTCTACGAGCAGTACTTC,CASSELRTSFYEQYF